This is a list of T cell receptor beta chains from one sample in a study of cytomegalovirus exposure and HLA in healthy donors. The data were produced by immunoSEQ multiplex PCR, yet TCRdb's version contains in-frame clones alone and is incomplete. This table holds nearly 70,000 clones, 65% to 75% found once. The specimen was PBMCs. The receptors were gathered from an older woman in good health and CMV-seropositive. The CDR3 runs from the conserved cysteine through the conserved F or W. Fields, in order: J gene, D gene, V gene, CDR3 length, CDR3 DNA, CDR3 protein. D genes are given only for firm matches.

J: TRBJ1-2; D: -; V: TRBV4-1; length: 14; DNA: TGCGCCAGCAGCCCGACAGGCAGCAACTATGGCTACACCTTC; CDR3: CASSPTGSNYGYTF
J: TRBJ2-2; D: TRBD1; V: TRBV7-9; length: 15; DNA: TGTGCCAGCAGCTCCCCCGGACAGGCAACCGGGGAGCTGTTTTTT; CDR3: CASSSPGQATGELFF
J: TRBJ2-3; D: -; V: TRBV2; length: 14; DNA: TGTGCCAGCAAGCGGACCCAGAGCACAGATACGCAGTATTTT; CDR3: CASKRTQSTDTQYF
J: TRBJ2-2; D: -; V: TRBV9; length: 15; DNA: TGTGCCAGCAGCGTCGTGGGGGCAAGCACCGGGGAGCTGTTTTTT; CDR3: CASSVVGASTGELFF
J: TRBJ1-6; D: -; V: TRBV6-5; length: 16; DNA: TGTGCCAGCAGTTCCCTAACCATGGTAGGGGGATCACCCCTCCACTTT; CDR3: CASSSLTMVGGSPLHF
J: TRBJ2-3; D: -; V: TRBV5-1; length: 14; DNA: TGCGCCAGCAGCTTGGCAGGGTACACAGATACGCAGTATTTT; CDR3: CASSLAGYTDTQYF
J: TRBJ2-7; D: TRBD2; V: TRBV6-1; length: 15; DNA: TGTGCCAGCAGTCTTGCCTTGCGGGGGGACTACGAGCAGTACTTC; CDR3: CASSLALRGDYEQYF
J: TRBJ2-3; D: -; V: TRBV7-8; length: 16; DNA: TGTGCCAGCAGCTTAGCGAGGATAGCCTTTACAGATACGCAGTATTTT; CDR3: CASSLARIAFTDTQYF
J: TRBJ2-3; D: TRBD2; V: TRBV7-6; length: 18; DNA: TGTGCCAGCAGCTTACTCCCTTTAGCGGGGGGCTTCACAGATACGCAGTATTTT; CDR3: CASSLLPLAGGFTDTQYF
J: TRBJ2-7; D: -; V: TRBV13; length: 14; DNA: TGTGCCAGCAGCGGGCGGGACGGATCGTACGAGCAGTACTTC; CDR3: CASSGRDGSYEQYF
J: TRBJ2-7; D: -; V: TRBV28; length: 14; DNA: TGTGCCAGCAGGCCGGGGACTGCTTACGTGGAGCAGTACTTC; CDR3: CASRPGTAYVEQYF
J: TRBJ2-5; D: TRBD2; V: TRBV10-3; length: 15; DNA: TGTGCCATCAGTCCTAGCGGGGGCCGCGAGGAGACCCAGTACTTC; CDR3: CAISPSGGREETQYF
J: TRBJ2-3; D: -; V: TRBV5-1; length: 17; DNA: TGCGCCAGCAGCCCGTCCGGGACTCCAGAGACGTGGCGCACGCAGTATTTT; CDR3: CASSPSGTPETWRTQYF
J: TRBJ2-1; D: -; V: TRBV10-2; length: 15; DNA: TGCGCCAGCAGTGCTGGAGGGACCTCCTACAATGAGCAGTTCTTC; CDR3: CASSAGGTSYNEQFF
J: TRBJ1-2; D: -; V: TRBV6-6; length: 13; DNA: TGTGCCAGCAGCCAGACAGGCGACTACGGCTACACCTTC; CDR3: CASSQTGDYGYTF
J: TRBJ1-2; D: -; V: TRBV19; length: 15; DNA: TGTGCCAGTAGGGGTATTCCGACAGAGAACTATGGCTACACCTTC; CDR3: CASRGIPTENYGYTF